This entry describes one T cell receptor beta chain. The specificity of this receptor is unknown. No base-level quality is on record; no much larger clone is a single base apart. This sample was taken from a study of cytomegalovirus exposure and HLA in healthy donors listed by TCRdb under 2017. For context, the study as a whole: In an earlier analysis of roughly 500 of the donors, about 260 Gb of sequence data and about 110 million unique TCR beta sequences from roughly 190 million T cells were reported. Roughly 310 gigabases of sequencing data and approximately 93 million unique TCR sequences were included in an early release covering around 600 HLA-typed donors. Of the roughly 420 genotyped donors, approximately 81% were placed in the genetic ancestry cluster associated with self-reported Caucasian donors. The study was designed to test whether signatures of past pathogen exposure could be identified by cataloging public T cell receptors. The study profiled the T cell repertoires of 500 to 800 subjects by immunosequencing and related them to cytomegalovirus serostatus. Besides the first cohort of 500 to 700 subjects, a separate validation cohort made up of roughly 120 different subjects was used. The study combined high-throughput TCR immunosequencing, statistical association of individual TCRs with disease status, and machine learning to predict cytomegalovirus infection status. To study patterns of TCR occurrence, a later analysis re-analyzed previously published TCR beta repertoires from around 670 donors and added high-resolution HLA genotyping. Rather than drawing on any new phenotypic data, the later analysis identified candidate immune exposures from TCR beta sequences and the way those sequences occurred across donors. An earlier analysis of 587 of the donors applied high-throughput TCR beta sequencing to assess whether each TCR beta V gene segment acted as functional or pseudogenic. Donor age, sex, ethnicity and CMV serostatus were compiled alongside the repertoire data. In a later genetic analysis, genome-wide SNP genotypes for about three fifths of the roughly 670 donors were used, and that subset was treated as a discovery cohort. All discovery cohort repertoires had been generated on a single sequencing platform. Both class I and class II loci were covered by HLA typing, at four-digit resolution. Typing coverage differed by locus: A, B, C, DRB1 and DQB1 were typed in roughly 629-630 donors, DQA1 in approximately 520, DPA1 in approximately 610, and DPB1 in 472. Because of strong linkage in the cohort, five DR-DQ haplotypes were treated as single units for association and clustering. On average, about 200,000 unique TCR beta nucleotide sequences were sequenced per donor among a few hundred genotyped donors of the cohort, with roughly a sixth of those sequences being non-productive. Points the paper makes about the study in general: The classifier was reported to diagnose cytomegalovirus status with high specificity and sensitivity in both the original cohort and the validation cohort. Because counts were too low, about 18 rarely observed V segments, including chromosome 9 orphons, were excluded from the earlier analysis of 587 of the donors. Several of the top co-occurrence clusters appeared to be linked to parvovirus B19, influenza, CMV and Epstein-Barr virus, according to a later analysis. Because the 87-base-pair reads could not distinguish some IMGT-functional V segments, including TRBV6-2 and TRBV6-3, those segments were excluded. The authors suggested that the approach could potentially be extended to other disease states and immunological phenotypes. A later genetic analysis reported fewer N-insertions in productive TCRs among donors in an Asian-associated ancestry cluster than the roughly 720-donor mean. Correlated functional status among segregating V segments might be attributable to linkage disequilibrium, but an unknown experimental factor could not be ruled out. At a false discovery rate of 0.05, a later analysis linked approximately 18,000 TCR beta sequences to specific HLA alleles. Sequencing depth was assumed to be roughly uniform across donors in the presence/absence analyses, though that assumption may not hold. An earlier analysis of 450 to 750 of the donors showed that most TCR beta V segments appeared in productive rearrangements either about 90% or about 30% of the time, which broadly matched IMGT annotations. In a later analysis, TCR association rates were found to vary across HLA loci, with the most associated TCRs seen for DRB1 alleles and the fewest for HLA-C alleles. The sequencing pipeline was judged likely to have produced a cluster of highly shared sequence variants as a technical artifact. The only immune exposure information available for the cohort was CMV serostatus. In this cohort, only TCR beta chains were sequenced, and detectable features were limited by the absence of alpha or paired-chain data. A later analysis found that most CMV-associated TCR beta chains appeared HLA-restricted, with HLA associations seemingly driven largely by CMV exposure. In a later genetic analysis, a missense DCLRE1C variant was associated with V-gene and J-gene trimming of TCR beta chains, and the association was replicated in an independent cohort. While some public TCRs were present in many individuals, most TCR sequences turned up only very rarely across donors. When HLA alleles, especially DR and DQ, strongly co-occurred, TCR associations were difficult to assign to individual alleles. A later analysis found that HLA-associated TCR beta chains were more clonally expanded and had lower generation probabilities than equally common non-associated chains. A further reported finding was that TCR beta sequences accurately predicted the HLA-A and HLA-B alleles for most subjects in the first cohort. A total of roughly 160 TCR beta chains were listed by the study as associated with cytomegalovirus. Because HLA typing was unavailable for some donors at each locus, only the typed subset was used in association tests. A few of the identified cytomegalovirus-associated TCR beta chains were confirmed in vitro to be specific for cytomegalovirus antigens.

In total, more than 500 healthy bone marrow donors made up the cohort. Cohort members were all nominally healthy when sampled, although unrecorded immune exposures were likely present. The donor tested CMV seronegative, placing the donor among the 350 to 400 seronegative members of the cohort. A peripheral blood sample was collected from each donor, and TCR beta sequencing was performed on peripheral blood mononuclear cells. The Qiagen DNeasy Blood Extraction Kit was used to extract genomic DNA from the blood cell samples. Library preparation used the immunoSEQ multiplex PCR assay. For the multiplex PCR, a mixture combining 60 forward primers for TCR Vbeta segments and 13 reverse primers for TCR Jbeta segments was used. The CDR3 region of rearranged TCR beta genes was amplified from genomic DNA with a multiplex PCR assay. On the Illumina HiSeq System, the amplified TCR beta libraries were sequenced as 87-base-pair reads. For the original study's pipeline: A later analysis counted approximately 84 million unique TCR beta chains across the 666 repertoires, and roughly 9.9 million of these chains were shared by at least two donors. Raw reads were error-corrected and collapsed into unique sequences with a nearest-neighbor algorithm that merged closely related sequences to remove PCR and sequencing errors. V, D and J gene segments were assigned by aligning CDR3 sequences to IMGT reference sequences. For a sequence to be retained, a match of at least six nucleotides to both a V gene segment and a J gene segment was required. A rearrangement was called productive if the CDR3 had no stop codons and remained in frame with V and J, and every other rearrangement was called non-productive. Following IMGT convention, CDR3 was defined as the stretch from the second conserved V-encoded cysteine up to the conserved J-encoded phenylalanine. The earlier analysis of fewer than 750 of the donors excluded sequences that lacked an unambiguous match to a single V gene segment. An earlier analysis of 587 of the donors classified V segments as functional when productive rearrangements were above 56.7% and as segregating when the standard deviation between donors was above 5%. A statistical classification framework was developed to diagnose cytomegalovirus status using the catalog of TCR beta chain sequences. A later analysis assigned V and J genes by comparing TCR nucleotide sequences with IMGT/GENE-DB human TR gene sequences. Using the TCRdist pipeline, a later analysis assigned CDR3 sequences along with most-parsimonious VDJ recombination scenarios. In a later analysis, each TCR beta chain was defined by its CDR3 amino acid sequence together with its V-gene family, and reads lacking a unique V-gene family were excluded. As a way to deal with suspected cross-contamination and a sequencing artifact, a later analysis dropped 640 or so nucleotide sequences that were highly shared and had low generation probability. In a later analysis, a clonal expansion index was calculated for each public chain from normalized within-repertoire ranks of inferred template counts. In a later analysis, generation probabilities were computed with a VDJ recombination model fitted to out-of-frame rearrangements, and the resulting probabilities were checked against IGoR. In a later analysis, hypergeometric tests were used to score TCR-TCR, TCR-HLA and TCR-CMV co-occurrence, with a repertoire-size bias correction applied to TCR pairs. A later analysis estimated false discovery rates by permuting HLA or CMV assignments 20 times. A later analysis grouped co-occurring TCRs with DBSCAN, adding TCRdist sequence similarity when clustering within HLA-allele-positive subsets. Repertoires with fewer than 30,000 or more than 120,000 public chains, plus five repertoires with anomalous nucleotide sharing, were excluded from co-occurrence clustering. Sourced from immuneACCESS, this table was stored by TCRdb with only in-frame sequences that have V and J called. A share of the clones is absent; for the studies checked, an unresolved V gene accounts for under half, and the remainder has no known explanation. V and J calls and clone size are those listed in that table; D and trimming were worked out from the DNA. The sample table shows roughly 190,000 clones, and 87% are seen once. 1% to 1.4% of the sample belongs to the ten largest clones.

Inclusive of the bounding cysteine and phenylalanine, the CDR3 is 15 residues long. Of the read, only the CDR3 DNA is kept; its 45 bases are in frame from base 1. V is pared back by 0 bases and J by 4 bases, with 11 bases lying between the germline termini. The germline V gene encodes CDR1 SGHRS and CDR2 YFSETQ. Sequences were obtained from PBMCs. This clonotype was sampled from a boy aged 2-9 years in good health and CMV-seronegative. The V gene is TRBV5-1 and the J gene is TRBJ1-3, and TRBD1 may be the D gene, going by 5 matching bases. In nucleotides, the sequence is TGCGCCAGCAGCTTGGGGCAGGGCACAGGAAACACCATATATTTT. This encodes CASSLGQGTGNTIYF. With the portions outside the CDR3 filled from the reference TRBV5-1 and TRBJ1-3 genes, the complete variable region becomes KAGVTQTPRYLIKTRGQQVTLSCSPISGHRSVSWYQQTPGQGLQFLFEYFSETQRNKGNFPGRFSGRQFSNSRSEMNVSTLELGDSALYLCASSLGQGTGNTIYFGEGSWLTVV.